This record covers a single T cell receptor beta chain. Antigen unknown. Per germline, CDR1 SEHNR and CDR2 FQNEAQ (reference sequence). Trimming removed 4 bases from V and 4 bases from J, with 19 bases in between. This CDR3 is built from 16 residues. Vbeta (60) and Jbeta (13) primers were used in the PCR. This table comes from immunoSEQ multiplex PCR, and its TCRdb copy is limited to in-frame clones, with some not included. Of some 150,000 clones listed, nearly 10% are singletons. This record comes from a study of cytomegalovirus exposure and HLA in healthy donors. Study findings and constraints: Testing in vitro showed three CMV-associated chains specific for CMV antigens. Reported findings show TCR beta sequences accurately forecast HLA-A and HLA-B alleles in most subjects. Further analysis was carried out later, and it showed several of the most significant clusters appearing linked to common viral pathogens.

All the people who gave samples were healthy bone marrow donors. This clonotype was sampled from a man in his forties or fifties in good health and CMV-seronegative. The chain carries TRBV7-9 and TRBJ1-2; a possible D gene is TRBD1 (6 bases). The sample consisted of PBMCs. The DNA for the CDR3 is TGTGCCAGCAGCTCCGAGACAGGCAATTTCGTCTATGGCTACACCTTC. This sequence encodes CASSSETGNFVYGYTF.